These T cell receptor beta chains were read from a single sample in a study of T cell changes during pregnancy in multiple sclerosis. Assay used: immunoSEQ multiplex PCR; TCRdb lists only in-frame clones, some missing. The table has under 60,000 clones, 80% to 95% seen once; the top ten hold around 0.66%. Specimen: CD4+ T cells from peripheral blood mononuclear cells, collected after pregnancy. All receptors derive from a female donor with multiple sclerosis, enrolled in a pregnancy study. Each CDR3 is given with its conserved first and last residue. The D gene is left open where the match is weak.

CDR3aa | CDR3nt | j_gene | v_gene | d_gene
CASSLLGLATETQYF | TGTGCCAGCAGCTTGTTAGGACTAGCCACAGAGACCCAGTACTTC | TRBJ2-5 | TRBV5-5 | TRBD2
CASRPLSGGLYEQYF | TGTGCCAGCAGACCCCTCAGCGGGGGCCTCTACGAGCAGTACTTC | TRBJ2-7 | TRBV6-5 | TRBD2
CASKGRGSYEQYF | TGTGCCAGCAAAGGGAGAGGGAGCTACGAGCAGTACTTC | TRBJ2-7 | TRBV5-4 | NA
CASRPGLTNTGELFF | TGTGCCAGCAGGCCGGGACTAACGAACACCGGGGAGCTGTTTTTT | TRBJ2-2 | TRBV11-3 | TRBD2
CASSKQGFVDEQYF | TGTGCCAGCAGTAAGCAGGGGTTTGTGGACGAGCAGTACTTC | TRBJ2-7 | TRBV25-1 | NA
CASSPQYGYTF | TGTGCCAGCAGCCCCCAATATGGCTACACCTTC | TRBJ1-2 | TRBV9 | NA
CAWTRQVRLIMNTEAFF | TGTGCCTGGACCAGACAGGTTCGTCTTATCATGAACACTGAAGCTTTCTTT | TRBJ1-1 | TRBV30 | NA
CASSQDGTGYNQPQHF | TGCGCCAGCAGCCAGGACGGGACAGGTTACAATCAGCCCCAGCATTTT | TRBJ1-5 | TRBV4-3 | TRBD1
CASSPLEQGIITFF | TGTGCCAGCTCACCCCTAGAACAGGGAATAATAACTTTCTTT | TRBJ1-1 | TRBV18 | NA
CASSLRSIPNQPQHF | TGTGCCAGCAGCTTGAGGAGTATCCCCAATCAGCCCCAGCATTTT | TRBJ1-5 | TRBV5-6 | NA